Shown below are 17 T cell receptor beta chains from a single sample sequenced in a study of cytomegalovirus exposure and HLA in healthy donors. A multiplex PCR was run with 60 Vbeta primers and 13 Jbeta primers. Clones were read by immunoSEQ multiplex PCR, and TCRdb kept only the in-frame ones, dropping some. The sample includes roughly 180,000 clones, over 70% of them seen just once. The material sequenced was PBMCs. The receptors here all came from a woman aged 25 to 39 in good health and CMV-seropositive.

This clone was counted between two and nine times. The chain recombines TRBV30 with TRBJ2-1; 9 nucleotides line up with TRBD2. The CDR3 runs 13 residues. V was clipped by 0 bases and J by 9 bases; unmatched bases: 3. Per the germline V gene, CDR1 is GTSNPN and CDR2 is SVGIG (reference sequence). The DNA for the CDR3 is TGTGCCTGGAGTGTAGGCGGGAGGGGTGAGCAGTTCTTC. Translation: CAWSVGGRGEQFF.

The J gene is TRBJ2-1, the V gene TRBV7-8; 12 nucleotides match TRBD2. Germline V CDR1 and CDR2: SGHVS, FQNEAQ. V lost 2 bases, J lost 3 bases, and 8 bases stayed unmatched. The CDR3 has 18 amino acids. CDR3 residues: CASSLPLAGGPVYNEQFF. DNA for the CDR3: TGTGCCAGCAGCTTACCCCTAGCGGGAGGGCCGGTCTACAATGAGCAGTTCTTC.

V and J are TRBV28 and TRBJ2-2; TRBD1 might be the D (6 bases). The CDR3 length is 14 residues. Trimming removed 2 bases at V and 6 bases at J, with 10 bases between. CDR1 is MDHEN, CDR2 SYDVKM, per germline. In DNA, the CDR3 is TGTGCCAGCAGTTTACCCCAGGGGCCCGGGGAGCTGTTTTTT. The encoded protein is CASSLPQGPGELFF.

The sample holds a few counts of this clone. The rearrangement joins TRBV9 to TRBJ2-7, with 9 bases lining up with TRBD2. After removal of 0 bases from V and 0 bases from J, the junction contained 1 base not matched to a gene. The V gene's germline CDR1 is SGDLS and CDR2 YYNGEE. This CDR3 spans 15 amino acids. The CDR3 loop is CASSVGLAASYEQYF. The CDR3 DNA reads TGTGCCAGCAGCGTAGGACTAGCGGCCTCCTACGAGCAGTACTTC. The full variable domain, rest sourced from reference TRBV9 and TRBJ2-7, is DSGVTQTPKHLITATGQRVTLRCSPRSGDLSVYWYQQSLDQGLQFLIQYYNGEERAKGNILERFSAQQFPDLHSELNLSSLELGDSALYFCASSVGLAASYEQYFGPGTRLTVT.

This rearrangement joins TRBV7-6 to TRBJ2-2; 9 nucleotides match TRBD1. The trim removed 3 bases at V and 3 bases at J, leaving 2 bases unmatched. Germline CDR1 SGHVS, CDR2 FNYEAQ. The CDR3 is 15 residues long. CDR3 loop: CASSFRQGDTGELFF. The CDR3 nucleotides read TGTGCCAGCAGCTTCCGACAGGGGGACACCGGGGAGCTGTTTTTT.

The chain has TRBV2 and TRBJ2-3; 7 positions agree with TRBD1. The CDR3 loop spans 15 amino acids. CDR1 and CDR2 from the germline V gene are SNHLY and FYNNEI. V shed 7 bases and J 0 bases; nucleotides not matched to a gene: 7. CDR3: CASKGQASSTDTQYF. The CDR3 nucleotides read TGTGCCAGCAAAGGACAGGCCTCCAGCACAGATACGCAGTATTTT.

This sequence joins TRBV28 and TRBJ2-7; D is perhaps TRBD2 (6 bases). Germline assignment: CDR1 MDHEN and CDR2 SYDVKM. This CDR3 region has 13 residues. Deletions cut 2 bases from V and 6 bases from J, with 11 bases between. DNA for the CDR3: TGTGCCAGCAGTTTAAATATCGGGGGCGAGCAGTACTTC. Its translation: CASSLNIGGEQYF.

The chain uses TRBV30 and TRBJ2-7, with D possibly TRBD2 on 5 matching bases. The CDR3 loop spans 15 amino acids. Germline loops: CDR1 GTSNPN, CDR2 SVGIG (reference sequence). With 0 bases removed from V and 6 bases from J, the gap between germline ends came to 18 bases. The CDR3 bases are TGTGCCTGGAGTGTGCAATCGGCTAGCACCTCCGAGCAGTACTTC. This gives the protein CAWSVQSASTSEQYF.

The rearrangement uses TRBV6-1 and TRBJ1-1; possibly TRBD1 for D (6 bases). CDR3 length: 14 residues. The V and J ends lost 6 bases and 0 bases respectively, with 11 bases between them. Looked up from germline, CDR1 is MNHNS and CDR2 is SASEGT. The DNA of the CDR3 is TGTGCCAGCAGCAAGGGGGAAGTGAACACTGAAGCTTTCTTT. Amino acid sequence: CASSKGEVNTEAFF.

This clone showed up just once. V usage is TRBV4-3 and J usage is TRBJ1-4, with TRBD1 matching 10 bases. The V gene's germline CDR1 is LGHNA and CDR2 YSLEER. The J segment lost 2 bases and the V segment lost 4 bases, leaving 7 bases of the junction unmatched. The CDR3 extends over 17 amino acids. The CDR3 protein is CASSPPRTGGTNEKLFF. Here the CDR3 DNA reads TGCGCCAGCAGCCCACCAAGGACAGGGGGTACTAATGAAAAACTGTTTTTT.

This clone was picked up a small number of times. The chain couples TRBV6-5 to TRBJ2-7, with TRBD1 identical over 11 bases. The CDR3 length is 16 residues. Germline V gene sequence: CDR1 MNHEY, CDR2 SVGAGI. V lost 4 bases and J lost 4; bases outside the gene matches: 9. DNA for the CDR3: TGTGCCAGCAGTTTACCGGGACAGGGGGGGTTTTACGAGCAGTACTTC. Amino acid sequence: CASSLPGQGGFYEQYF.

The chain couples TRBV5-1 to TRBJ2-5, with D unresolved. V lost 5 bases to trimming and J lost 1 base, with 15 bases between them. CDR1 SGHRS and CDR2 YFSETQ come from the germline V gene. The CDR3 runs 15 residues. CDR3 protein: CASSLTPGPQETQYF. The CDR3 coding sequence is TGCGCCAGCAGTTTGACGCCAGGCCCCCAAGAGACCCAGTACTTC.

The chain uses TRBV6-5 and TRBJ2-7; no clear D gene. V was cut by 0 bases and J by 6 bases, with 12 bases left in between. This CDR3 has 14 amino acids. Germline CDR1 reads MNHEY; CDR2 reads SVGAGI. The CDR3 DNA reads TGTGCCAGCAGTTACTCGAAATCAGTCCGCGAGCAGTACTTC. It encodes CASSYSKSVREQYF.

The genes are TRBV28 and TRBJ1-1, with 9 bases lining up with TRBD1. Germline CDR1 reads MDHEN; CDR2 reads SYDVKM. The CDR3 is 15 amino acids. V lost 3 bases to trimming and J lost 7 bases; unmatched junction nucleotides: 9. The CDR3 DNA sequence: TGTGCCAGCAGTTTCGTGGGACAGGGCAGGGTTGAAGCTTTCTTT. Protein sequence: CASSFVGQGRVEAFF.

The V call is TRBV7-2, the J call TRBJ2-1; 11 positions agree with TRBD2. The CDR3 runs to 16 residues. Germline V gene sequence: CDR1 SGHTA, CDR2 FQGNSA. V was clipped by 4 bases and J by 2 bases; unmatched bases: 4. CDR3 coding DNA: TGTGCCAGCAGCTCCCAGACTAGCGGGGCCTACAATGAGCAGTTCTTC. Amino acids: CASSSQTSGAYNEQFF.

The chain is built from TRBV4-3 and TRBJ1-4, with D perhaps matching TRBD1 (5 bases). With 0 bases removed from V and 5 bases from J, the gap between germline ends came to 16 bases. Germline-derived CDR1 and CDR2 are LGHNA and YSLEER. The CDR3 runs to 17 residues. CDR3 DNA sequence: TGCGCCAGCAGCCAAGAGAAGGAGACAGAAGACAATGAAAAACTGTTTTTT. Protein product: CASSQEKETEDNEKLFF.

The chain is built from TRBV7-2 and TRBJ1-2; TRBD1 aligns across 9 bases. From germline, CDR1 is SGHTA and CDR2 FQGNSA. After removal of 4 bases from V and 4 bases from J, the junction contained 4 bases not matched to a gene. There are 14 residues in the CDR3. CDR3 nucleotides: TGTGCCAGCAGCTCATGGACAGGGGCCTATGGCTACACCTTC. Encoded protein: CASSSWTGAYGYTF.